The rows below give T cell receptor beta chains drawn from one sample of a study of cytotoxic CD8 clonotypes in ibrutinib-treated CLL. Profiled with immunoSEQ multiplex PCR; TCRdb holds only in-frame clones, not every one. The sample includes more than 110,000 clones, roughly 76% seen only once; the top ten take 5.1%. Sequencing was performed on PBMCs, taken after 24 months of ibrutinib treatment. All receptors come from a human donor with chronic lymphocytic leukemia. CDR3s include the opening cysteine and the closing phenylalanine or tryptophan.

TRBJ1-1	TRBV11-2	CASSRVVQGATEAFF
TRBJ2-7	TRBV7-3	CASSFMGDEQYF
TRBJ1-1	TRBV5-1	CASSLDSGGTEAFF
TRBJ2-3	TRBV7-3	CASTGVGRELDTQYF
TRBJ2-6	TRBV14	CASSQVGAGANVLTF
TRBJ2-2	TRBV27	CASSLRATPTTGELFF
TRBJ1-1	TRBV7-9	CASSLGVVDTEAFF
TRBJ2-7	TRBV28	CASSLGLAGGYEQYF
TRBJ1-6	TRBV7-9	CASSPSGTGNSPLHF
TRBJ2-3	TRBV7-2	CASSLGPAGVGTQYF
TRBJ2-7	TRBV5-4	CASSLAASSYEQYF
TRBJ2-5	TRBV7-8	CASTPYGRGETQYF
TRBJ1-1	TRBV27	CASSLRGGTEAFF
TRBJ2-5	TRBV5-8	CASSSGRQGETQYF
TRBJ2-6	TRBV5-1	CASSPMTGSSGANVLTF
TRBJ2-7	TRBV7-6	CASSLPLAGAPYEQYF
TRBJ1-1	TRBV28	CATINPTEAFF
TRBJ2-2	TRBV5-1	CASSFRDHNTGELFF
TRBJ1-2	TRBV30	CAWSPPYGTRVVAGGYTF
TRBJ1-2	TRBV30	CATHPGEPVGYTF
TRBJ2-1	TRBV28	CASSLAGRSYNEQFF
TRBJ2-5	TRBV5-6	CASSSTGPKYF
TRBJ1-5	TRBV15	CATSGDRGSNQPQHF
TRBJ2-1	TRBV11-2	CASSPVGRGDEQFF
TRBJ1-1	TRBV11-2	CASSLRQVGEAFF
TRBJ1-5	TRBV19	CASSISQGPQHF
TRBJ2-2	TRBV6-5	CASSARVGHTGELFF
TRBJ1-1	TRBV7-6	CASSRSGGRAFF
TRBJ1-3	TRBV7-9	CASSSAGGGNTIYF
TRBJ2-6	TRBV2	CASSEVSGANVLTF
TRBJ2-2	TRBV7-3	CASSPLSSGVTGELFF
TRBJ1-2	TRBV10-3	CAISRGQGSNYGYTF
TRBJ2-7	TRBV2	CASSVGPQGLLQYF
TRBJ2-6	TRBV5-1	CASSSPGWGSGANVLTF
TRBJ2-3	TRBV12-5	CASGRDTDTQYF
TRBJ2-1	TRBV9	CASSPTWSSYNEQFF
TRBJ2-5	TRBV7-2	CASSLGPWGTQYF
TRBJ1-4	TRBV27	CASSLFFRGGGNEKLFF
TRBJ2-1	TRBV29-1	CSVRPGLAVAYNEQFF
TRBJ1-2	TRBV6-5	CASSYSGGAGYGYTF
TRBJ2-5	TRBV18	CASSPQGTPETQYF
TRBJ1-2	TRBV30	CAWSEGQGTNYGYTF
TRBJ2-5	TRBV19	CASSRKGAGGGGETQYF